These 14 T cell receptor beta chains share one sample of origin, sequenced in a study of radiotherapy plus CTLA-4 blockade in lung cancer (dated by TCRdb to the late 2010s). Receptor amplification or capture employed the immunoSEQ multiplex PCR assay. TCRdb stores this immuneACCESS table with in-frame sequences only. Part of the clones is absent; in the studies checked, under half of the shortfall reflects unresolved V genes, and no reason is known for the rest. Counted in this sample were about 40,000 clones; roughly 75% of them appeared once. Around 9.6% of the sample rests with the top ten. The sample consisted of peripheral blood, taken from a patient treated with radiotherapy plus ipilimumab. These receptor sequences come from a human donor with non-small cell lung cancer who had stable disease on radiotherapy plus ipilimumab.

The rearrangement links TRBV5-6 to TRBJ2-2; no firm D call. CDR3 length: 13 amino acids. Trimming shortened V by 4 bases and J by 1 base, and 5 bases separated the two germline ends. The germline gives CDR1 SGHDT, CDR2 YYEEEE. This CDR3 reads CASSLRNTGELFF. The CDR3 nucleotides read TGTGCCAGCAGCCTCAGGAACACCGGGGAGCTGTTTTTT.

CDR3 coding DNA: TGTGCCAGTAGTATATCCGGGACAGTTGGCTACACCTTC. This codes for CASSISGTVGYTF. The chain uses TRBV19 and TRBJ1-2; TRBD1 matches at 7 bases. The V and J ends lost 2 bases and 7 bases, in that order; junction bases with no gene match: 4. CDR3 length equals 13 residues. Germline CDR1 is LNHDA and CDR2 is SQIVND (reference sequence).

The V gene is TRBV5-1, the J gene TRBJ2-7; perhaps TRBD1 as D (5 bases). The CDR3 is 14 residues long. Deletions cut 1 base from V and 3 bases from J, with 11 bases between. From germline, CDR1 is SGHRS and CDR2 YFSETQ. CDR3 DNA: TGCGCCAGCAGCTTGCAGGGCCGGGTCTACGAGCAGTACTTC. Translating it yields CASSLQGRVYEQYF.

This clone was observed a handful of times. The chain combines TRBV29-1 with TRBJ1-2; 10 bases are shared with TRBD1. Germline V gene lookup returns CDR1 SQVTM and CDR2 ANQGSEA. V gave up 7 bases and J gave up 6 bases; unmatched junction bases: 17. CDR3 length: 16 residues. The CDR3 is CSARRETGGIINGYTF. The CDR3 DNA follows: TGCAGCGCCCGCCGGGAGACAGGGGGCATAATAAATGGCTACACCTTC.

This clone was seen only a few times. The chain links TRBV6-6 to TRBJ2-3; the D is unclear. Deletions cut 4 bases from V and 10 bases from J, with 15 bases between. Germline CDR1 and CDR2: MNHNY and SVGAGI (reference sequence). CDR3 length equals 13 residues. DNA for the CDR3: TGTGCCAGCAGTTCCGACGCCCAACTACCGCAGTATTTT. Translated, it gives CASSSDAQLPQYF.

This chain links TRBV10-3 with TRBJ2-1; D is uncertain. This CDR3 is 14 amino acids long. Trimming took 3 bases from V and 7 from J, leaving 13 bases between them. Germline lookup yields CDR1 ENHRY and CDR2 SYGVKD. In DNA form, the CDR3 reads TGTGCCATCAGTGACCCCCGCGGCCAGAATGAGCAGTTCTTC. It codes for CAISDPRGQNEQFF.

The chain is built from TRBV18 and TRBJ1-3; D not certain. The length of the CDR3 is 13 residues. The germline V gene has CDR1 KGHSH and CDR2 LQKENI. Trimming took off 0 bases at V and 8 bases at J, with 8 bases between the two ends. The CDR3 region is CASSPPVEDTIYF. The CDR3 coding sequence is TGTGCCAGCTCACCACCAGTAGAAGACACCATATATTTT.

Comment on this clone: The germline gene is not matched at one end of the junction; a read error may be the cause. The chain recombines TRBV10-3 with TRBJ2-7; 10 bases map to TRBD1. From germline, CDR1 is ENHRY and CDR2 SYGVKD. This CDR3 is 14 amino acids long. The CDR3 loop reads CAVLRDRGSSIPGF. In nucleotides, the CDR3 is TGTGCCGTACTCCGGGACAGGGGATCCTCAATCCCGGGGTTC.

CDR3 amino acids: CASSTTGTQEAQYF. DNA for the CDR3: TGTGCCAGTAGTACCACCGGGACTCAGGAGGCCCAGTACTTC. This rearrangement joins TRBV19 to TRBJ2-5, with a tentative D call TRBD2 (6 bases). Trimming left V 4 bases short and J 9 bases short, with 18 bases between. The V gene's germline CDR1 is LNHDA and CDR2 SQIVND (reference sequence). The CDR3 runs to 14 residues.

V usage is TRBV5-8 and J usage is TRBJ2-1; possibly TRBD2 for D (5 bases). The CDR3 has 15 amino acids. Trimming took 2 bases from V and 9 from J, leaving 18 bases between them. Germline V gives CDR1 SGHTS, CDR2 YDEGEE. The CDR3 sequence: CASSLEGYELGEQFF. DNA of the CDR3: TGTGCCAGCAGCTTAGAGGGTTATGAGTTGGGTGAGCAGTTCTTC. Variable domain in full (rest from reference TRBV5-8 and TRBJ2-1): EAGVTQSPTHLIKTRGQQATLRCSPISGHTSVYWYQQALGLGLQFLLWYDEGEERNRGNFPPRFSGRQFPNYSSELNVNALELEDSALYLCASSLEGYELGEQFFGPGTRLTVL.

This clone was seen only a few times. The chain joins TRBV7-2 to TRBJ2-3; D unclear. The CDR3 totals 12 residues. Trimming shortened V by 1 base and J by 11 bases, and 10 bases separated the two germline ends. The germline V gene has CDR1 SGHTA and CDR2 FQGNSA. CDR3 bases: TGTGCCAGCAGCTTAGGAAACACCGAGCAGTATTTT. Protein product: CASSLGNTEQYF.

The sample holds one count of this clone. CDR3: CASSLRLDQETQYF. Written as DNA, the CDR3 is TGTGCCAGCAGCCTCCGACTAGACCAAGAGACCCAGTACTTC. The chain has TRBV7-9 and TRBJ2-5; possible D gene TRBD2, 6 bases. Trimming took 5 bases from V and 0 from J, leaving 10 bases between them. Germline lookup yields CDR1 SEHNR and CDR2 FQNEAQ (reference sequence). This CDR3 contains 14 residues.

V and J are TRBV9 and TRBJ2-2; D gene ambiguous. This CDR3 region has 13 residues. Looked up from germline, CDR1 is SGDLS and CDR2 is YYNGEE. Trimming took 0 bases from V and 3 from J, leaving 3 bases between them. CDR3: CASSVVYTGELFF. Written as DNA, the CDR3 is TGTGCCAGCAGCGTAGTATACACCGGGGAGCTGTTTTTT.

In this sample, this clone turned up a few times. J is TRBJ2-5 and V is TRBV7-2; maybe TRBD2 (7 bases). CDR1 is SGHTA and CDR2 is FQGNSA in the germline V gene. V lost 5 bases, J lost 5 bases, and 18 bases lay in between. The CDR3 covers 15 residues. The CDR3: CASSRRGAAGETQYF. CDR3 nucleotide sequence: TGTGCCAGCAGCCGCCGGGGGGCGGCGGGGGAGACCCAGTACTTC.